This T cell receptor (beta chain) derives from a study of cytomegalovirus exposure and HLA in healthy donors. Clones were read by immunoSEQ multiplex PCR, and TCRdb kept only the in-frame ones, dropping some. The data contain 250,000 to 300,000 clones, around 87% of them singletons. CDR1 MDHEN and CDR2 SYDVKM come from the germline V gene. This CDR3 comprises 12 residues. Trimming took off 6 bases at V and 5 bases at J, with 9 bases between the two ends. This clonotype originated in a woman between 18 and 29 years old in good health and CMV-seronegative. The chain carries TRBV28 and TRBJ2-3; no reliable D call. The source material was PBMCs. The CDR3 reads CASSVPGDTQYF. The CDR3 nucleotides read TGTGCCAGCAGCGTCCCGGGAGATACGCAGTATTTT.